These 28 T cell receptor beta chains share one sample of origin, sequenced in a study of monozygotic twins with inflammatory bowel disease. For each CDR3 protein, TCRdb gives one entry from its re-call of the 5' RACE reads, without DNA. The sample table sets out approximately 400,000 distinct CDR3 sequences. The specimen was blood. These receptors were obtained from a human donor with ulcerative colitis or Crohn's disease, or a healthy co-twin of an affected twin (not recorded which).

V usage is TRBV12-3 or TRBV12-4 and J usage is TRBJ2-1. This CDR3 contains 16 residues. This CDR3 is CASSLRGGGTYNEQFF.

The V call is TRBV10-3, the J call TRBJ2-7; with no DNA, the TCRdb D assignment of TRBD1 cannot be verified. Germline CDR1 and CDR2: ENHRY and SYGVKD. This CDR3 has 14 amino acids. The CDR3 spells CANSGTGNSYEQYF.

The gene calls are TRBV20-1 and TRBJ2-3; TCRdb proposes TRBD2, but this gene call is untestable without DNA. Looked up from germline, CDR1 is DFQATT and CDR2 is SNEGSKA (reference sequence). This CDR3 is built from 15 residues. The CDR3 protein is CSARSSIAGTDTQYF.

The rearrangement links TRBV4-2 to TRBJ2-7. This CDR3 spans 14 amino acids. CDR1 and CDR2 from the germline V gene are LGHNA and YNFKEQ. The CDR3 spells CASSQGRNMYEQYF.

The rearrangement uses TRBV29-1 and TRBJ2-7; TCRdb outputs TRBD1, but without DNA this stays unchecked. CDR1 and CDR2 from the germline V gene are SQVTM and ANQGSEA. The CDR3 loop spans 13 amino acids. The CDR3 spells CSVSGGPSYEQYF.

V and J are TRBV20-1 and TRBJ2-5; TCRdb's D call of TRBD1 is untestable without DNA. CDR3 length: 15 amino acids. Germline CDR1 reads DFQATT; CDR2 reads SNEGSKA (reference sequence). The CDR3 here is CSATRQGIYQETQYF.

The J gene is TRBJ1-2, the V gene TRBV29-1; TCRdb returns TRBD1, unconfirmable since there is no DNA. This CDR3 is built from 12 residues. Per germline, CDR1 SQVTM and CDR2 ANQGSEA. This CDR3 is CSVDRGRDGYTF.

CDR3 sequence: CATSRDFKETQYF. The chain employs TRBV15 and TRBJ2-5. This CDR3 has 13 amino acids. The germline gives CDR1 LNHNV, CDR2 YYDKDF (reference sequence). Full variable domain (remainder filled in from reference TRBV15 and TRBJ2-5): DAMVIQNPRYQVTQFGKPVTLSCSQTLNHNVMYWYQQKSSQAPKLLFHYYDKDFNNEADTPDNFQSRRPNTSFCFLDIRSPGLGDTAMYLCATSRDFKETQYFGPGTRLLVL.

This chain joins TRBV5-1 and TRBJ1-2; as DNA is missing, the TRBD1 call by TCRdb cannot be tested. This CDR3 has 13 residues. Germline V gene lookup returns CDR1 SGHRS and CDR2 YFSETQ. CDR3 protein: CASSLGQGLGYTF.

The chain joins TRBV20-1 to TRBJ2-1; TCRdb names TRBD1, which stays unverified in the absence of DNA. The CDR3 is 14 amino acids. The germline CDR1 and CDR2 sequences are DFQATT and SNEGSKA (reference sequence). CDR3 protein: CSARDMGGGNEQFF.

The chain recombines TRBV5-1 with TRBJ2-7; TCRdb picks TRBD2, but there is no DNA to check that call. The CDR3 consists of 16 residues. Per germline, CDR1 SGHRS and CDR2 YFSETQ. CDR3 protein: CASSLEGPGVSYEQYF.

V is TRBV5-1 and J is TRBJ2-7; the D call of TRBD1 rests on TCRdb alone, since no DNA is present to check it. This CDR3 region has 14 residues. Germline V gives CDR1 SGHRS, CDR2 YFSETQ. The CDR3 loop is CASSFYSGTGPYYF.

The rearrangement uses TRBV3-1 and TRBJ2-3. CDR1 is LGHDT and CDR2 is YNNKEL in the germline V gene (reference sequence). The CDR3 runs to 13 residues. The chain's CDR3 is CASSALGTDTQYF.

The chain links TRBV27 to TRBJ2-3; TCRdb's D gene call, TRBD2, goes unchecked for lack of DNA. This CDR3 spans 14 amino acids. CDR1 MNHEY and CDR2 SMNVEV come from the germline V gene (reference sequence). CDR3 sequence reads: CASKLAGSADTQYF.

CDR3 protein: CASSHLGDRGLSGELFF. The chain recombines TRBV19 with TRBJ2-2; the D call from TCRdb, TRBD1, cannot be confirmed without DNA. Germline V gives CDR1 LNHDA, CDR2 SQIVND (reference sequence). The CDR3 has 17 residues.

V and J are TRBV15 and TRBJ2-2. The CDR3 is 13 residues long. Germline lookup yields CDR1 LNHNV and CDR2 YYDKDF (reference sequence). This CDR3 is CATSRSRTGELFF. The complete variable domain, with remaining parts taken from reference TRBV15 and TRBJ2-2, reads DAMVIQNPRYQVTQFGKPVTLSCSQTLNHNVMYWYQQKSSQAPKLLFHYYDKDFNNEADTPDNFQSRRPNTSFCFLDIRSPGLGDTAMYLCATSRSRTGELFFGEGSRLTVL.

V is TRBV18 and J is TRBJ2-2; as DNA is missing, the TRBD1 call by TCRdb cannot be tested. CDR1 is KGHSH and CDR2 is LQKENI in the germline V gene. The CDR3 is 16 amino acids. The CDR3 loop is CASSPQTGRNTGQLFF.

CDR3 region: CASSYSLAGGSYEQYF. The chain is built from TRBV6-2 or TRBV6-3 and TRBJ2-7; the D call of TRBD2 rests on TCRdb alone, since no DNA is present to check it. In germline, CDR1 is MNHEY, CDR2 SVGEGT. This CDR3 is built from 16 residues.

The genes are TRBV28 and TRBJ2-7; TCRdb's D call of TRBD2 is untestable without DNA. The CDR3 extends over 13 amino acids. From germline, CDR1 is MDHEN and CDR2 SYDVKM. CDR3 in amino acids: CASSLGLNQGQYF.

CDR3 region: CASSQLAGTSTDTQYF. J is TRBJ2-3 and V is TRBV4-2; TCRdb picks TRBD2, but there is no DNA to check that call. The CDR3 totals 16 residues. Germline loops: CDR1 LGHNA, CDR2 YNFKEQ.

The chain recombines TRBV7-9 with TRBJ2-2; TCRdb's D call of TRBD2 is untestable without DNA. CDR1 and CDR2 from the germline V gene are SEHNR and FQNEAQ (reference sequence). The CDR3 extends over 17 amino acids. CDR3 region: CASSFPPGGPGGGELFF.

This rearrangement joins TRBV7-2 to TRBJ1-2. The germline CDR1 and CDR2 sequences are SGHTA and FQGNSA. The CDR3 totals 13 residues. CDR3 protein: CASSLEQSYGYTF.

The chain's CDR3 is CASSLGPGTFRVYDQYF. The chain recombines TRBV27 with TRBJ2-7; TCRdb indicates TRBD1, and absent DNA this call remains unverified. The CDR3 is 17 amino acids. Germline V lookup: CDR1 MNHEY, CDR2 SMNVEV (reference sequence).

The chain uses TRBV6-2 or TRBV6-3 and TRBJ2-1; no DNA is available, so the TRBD1 call from TCRdb remains unchecked. The germline gives CDR1 MNHEY, CDR2 SVGEGT. This CDR3 has 20 amino acids. The CDR3 is CASSYPRQGNGIGYYNEQFF.

This sequence joins TRBV20-1 and TRBJ2-2; TCRdb selects TRBD2, and the lack of DNA leaves this call unchecked. Per germline, CDR1 DFQATT and CDR2 SNEGSKA (reference sequence). This CDR3 comprises 13 residues. The CDR3 reads CSAAEGITGELFF.

The chain recombines TRBV7-9 with TRBJ2-2; the TCRdb D gene call, TRBD1, has no DNA to confirm it. CDR3 length: 16 residues. Germline-derived CDR1 and CDR2 are SEHNR and FQNEAQ (reference sequence). CDR3 amino acids: CASSFTGTGVPGELFF. Full variable domain (missing parts from reference TRBV7-9 and TRBJ2-2): DTGVSQNPRHKITKRGQNVTFRCDPISEHNRLYWYRQTLGQGPEFLTYFQNEAQLEKSRLLSDRFSAERPKGSFSTLEIQRTEQGDSAMYLCASSFTGTGVPGELFFGEGSRLTVL.

This rearrangement joins TRBV7-2 to TRBJ2-3. The germline V gene has CDR1 SGHTA and CDR2 FQGNSA. The CDR3 is 14 residues long. CDR3 sequence: CASSSPIHTDTQYF.

This chain connects TRBV7-2 to TRBJ2-1; the TCRdb D gene call, TRBD1, has no DNA to confirm it. The CDR3 totals 15 residues. The V gene's germline CDR1 is SGHTA and CDR2 FQGNSA. The CDR3 loop reads CASSLTAGVNNEQFF.